Each of the 6 T cell receptor beta chains below was sequenced from the same sample in a study of glioma-infiltrating T cells. Amplification of TCR alpha and beta CDR3 regions from RNA used iRepertoire nested multiplex PCR. TCRdb re-called the multiplex PCR reads through MiXCR, storing one row per CDR3 protein. The sample lists about 400,000 distinct CDR3 sequences, 41% seen once, with about 11% in the top ten. The sequenced sample consisted of glioma tissue, nonneoplastic brain tissue, or PBMCs (not recorded which). Receptors originate from a human donor with low-grade glioma or glioblastoma, undergoing nonglioma brain surgery, or in good health (not recorded which).

In its sample, this clonotype was seen a few times. The V call is TRBV6-2 or TRBV6-3, the J call TRBJ1-2; a weak D match, TRBD1 (6 bases). The V and J ends lost 2 bases and 6 bases respectively, with 13 bases between them. Looked up from germline, CDR1 is MNHEY and CDR2 is SVGEGT. The CDR3 spans 14 residues. The CDR3 here is CASSYTGIRNGYTF. The CDR3 nucleotides are TGTGCCAGCAGTTACACAGGGATACGAAATGGCTACACCTTC.

This chain connects TRBV7-2 to TRBJ2-1; 7 nucleotides match TRBD2. The CDR3 runs to 14 residues. Unmatched junction bases numbered 12, after V lost 2 bases and J lost 14 bases. Germline CDR1 and CDR2: SGHTA and FQGNSA. CDR3 sequence reads: CASSLMGAGAGKFF. The CDR3 DNA sequence: TGTGCCAGCAGCTTAATGGGTGCGGGAGCCGGGAAGTTCTTC. The full variable domain, with the rest looked up from reference TRBV7-2 and TRBJ2-1, is GAGVSQSPSNKVTEKGKDVELRCDPISGHTALYWYRQSLGQGLEFLIYFQGNSAPDKSGLPSDRFSAERTGGSVSTLTIQRTQQEDSAVYLCASSLMGAGAGKFFGPGTRLTVL.

With regard to this clonotype: Just one base apart from a much larger clone, this may be a read error. CDR3 amino acids: CASTRRANTEAFF. For the CDR3, the DNA is TGTGCCAGCACAAGACGAGCGAACACTGAAGCTTTCTTT. The gene calls are TRBV6-6 and TRBJ1-1, with D hard to call. Trimming removed 7 bases at V and 1 base at J, with 10 bases between. The CDR3 is made up of 13 amino acids. Looked up from germline, CDR1 is MNHNY and CDR2 is SVGAGI (reference sequence).

Details on this clonotype: Since a much larger clone is just one base distant, this may be a read error. The chain combines TRBV27 with TRBJ1-1; TRBD1 is a possible D gene (5 bases). Germline V gene sequence: CDR1 MNHEY, CDR2 SMNVEV (reference sequence). The CDR3 covers 14 residues. V was shortened by 8 bases and J by 1 base, with 14 bases between the two germline ends. Here the CDR3 DNA reads TGTGCCAGCGGCTCATCTCAGGGGAACACTGAAGCTTTCTTT. Amino acids: CASGSSQGNTEAFF.

V usage is TRBV20-1 and J usage is TRBJ2-2; D possibly corresponds to TRBD2 (5 bases). The CDR3 loop spans 16 amino acids. The V end lost 5 bases, the J end lost 7 bases, and 23 bases lay between the germline ends. Germline V gene data show CDR1 as DFQATT and CDR2 as SNEGSKA (reference sequence). CDR3 sequence (DNA): TGCAGTGCTGCCCCGAGGATCGGGGAGCGACTCGGGGAGCTGTTTTTT. It translates to CSAAPRIGERLGELFF.

This clonotype came up many times. This chain connects TRBV6-1 to TRBJ2-1; 12 nucleotides align to TRBD1. V shed 6 bases, J shed 6 bases, and the junction held 12 bases outside the gene matches. From germline, CDR1 is MNHNS and CDR2 SASEGT. This CDR3 has 17 residues. The CDR3: CASSRTGTGGAGNEQFF. CDR3 DNA sequence: TGTGCCAGCAGCCGCACCGGGACAGGGGGCGCAGGCAATGAGCAGTTCTTC.